This T cell receptor beta chain emerged from a study of persistence of HIV-infected CD4 T cells. CDR1 MNHNY and CDR2 SVGAGI come from the germline V gene (reference sequence). Unmatched junction bases numbered 7, after V lost 2 bases and J lost 7 bases. The CDR3 is 16 residues long. By frequency in the sample, this clone is large. Its antigen remains unknown. Cells were stimulated with CMV-infected fibroblast lysates at roughly 10 ug/mL. Sorting selected CD4+ T cells upregulating both CD40 ligand and CD69. Sequencing used immunoSEQ version 4 in survey mode. Measured with immunoSEQ multiplex PCR; TCRdb has only the in-frame clones, and not every one. The data hold thousands of clones, with around 67% observed a single time.

The starting material was CD4+ T cells sorted from PBMCs after 18-hour stimulation, obtained from a patient who received antiretroviral therapy. This TCR was recovered from an adult man with HIV who was CMV-seropositive. The rearrangement joins TRBV6-6 to TRBJ2-1, with 11 bases that match TRBD2. CDR3 in amino acids: CASSYDTSGRTNEQFF. CDR3 nucleotides: TGTGCCAGCAGTTACGACACTAGCGGGAGAACTAATGAGCAGTTCTTC.